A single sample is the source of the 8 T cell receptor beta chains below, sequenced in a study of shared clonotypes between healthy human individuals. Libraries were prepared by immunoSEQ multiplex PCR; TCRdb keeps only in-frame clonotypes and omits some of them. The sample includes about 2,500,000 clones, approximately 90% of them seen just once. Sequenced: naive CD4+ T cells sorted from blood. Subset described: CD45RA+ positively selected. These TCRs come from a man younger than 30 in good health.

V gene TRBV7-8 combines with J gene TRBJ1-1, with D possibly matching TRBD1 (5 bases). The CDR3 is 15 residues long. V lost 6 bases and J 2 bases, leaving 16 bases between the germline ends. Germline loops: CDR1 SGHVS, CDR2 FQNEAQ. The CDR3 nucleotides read TGTGCCAGCAGTTACGGGGGGGTTACCAACACTGAAGCTTTCTTT. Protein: CASSYGGVTNTEAFF.

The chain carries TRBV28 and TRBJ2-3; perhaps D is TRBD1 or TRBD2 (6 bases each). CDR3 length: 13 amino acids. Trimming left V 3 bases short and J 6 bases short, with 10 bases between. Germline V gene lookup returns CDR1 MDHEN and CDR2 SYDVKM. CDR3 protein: CASSFGGRDTQYF. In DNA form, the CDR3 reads TGTGCCAGCAGTTTTGGGGGGCGGGATACGCAGTATTTT.

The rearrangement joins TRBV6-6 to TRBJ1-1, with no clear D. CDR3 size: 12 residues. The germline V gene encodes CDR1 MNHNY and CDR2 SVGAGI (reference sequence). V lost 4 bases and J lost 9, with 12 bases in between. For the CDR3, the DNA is TGTGCCAGCAGTTCTGACACCGCGAAAGCTTTCTTT. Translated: CASSSDTAKAFF.

The CDR3 spells CASSLIVAGGTYNSPLHF. In nucleotides, the CDR3 is TGTGCCAGCAGCTTAATTGTCGCCGGGGGGACGTATAATTCACCCCTCCACTTT. The chain combines TRBV11-2 with TRBJ1-6, with D tentatively TRBD1 (5 bases). With 2 bases removed from V and 4 bases from J, the gap between germline ends came to 18 bases. Per germline, CDR1 SGHAT and CDR2 FQNNGV. The CDR3 loop spans 18 amino acids. Full variable domain (rest looked up from reference TRBV11-2 and TRBJ1-6): EAGVAQSPRYKIIEKRQSVAFWCNPISGHATLYWYQQILGQGPKLLIQFQNNGVVDDSQLPKDRFSAERLKGVDSTLKIQPAKLEDSAVYLCASSLIVAGGTYNSPLHFGNGTRLTVT.

The CDR3, as DNA: TGTGCCAGCAGGCGGGACAGCATGAAAGAGACCCAGTACTTC. Residues: CASRRDSMKETQYF. The chain couples TRBV7-9 to TRBJ2-5; tentative D call: TRBD1 (7 bases). Germline V CDR1 and CDR2: SEHNR, FQNEAQ (reference sequence). V lost 6 bases and J lost 3, with 14 bases in between. CDR3 length equals 14 residues.

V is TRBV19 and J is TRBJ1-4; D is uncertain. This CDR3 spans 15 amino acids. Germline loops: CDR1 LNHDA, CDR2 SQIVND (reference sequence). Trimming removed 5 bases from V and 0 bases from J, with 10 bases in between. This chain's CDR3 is CASSVRLSTNEKLFF. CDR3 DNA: TGTGCCAGTAGTGTCCGTCTATCAACTAATGAAAAACTGTTTTTT.

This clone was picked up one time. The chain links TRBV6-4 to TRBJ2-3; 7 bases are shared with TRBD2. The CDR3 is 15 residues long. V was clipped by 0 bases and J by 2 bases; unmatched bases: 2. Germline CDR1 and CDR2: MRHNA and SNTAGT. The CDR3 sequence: CASSDSRDYTDTQYF. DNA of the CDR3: TGTGCCAGCAGTGACTCTAGGGACTACACAGATACGCAGTATTTT.

As DNA, the CDR3 is TGTGCCAGCAGCTTAGTTTGGGATCAGCCCCAGCATTTT. Translated: CASSLVWDQPQHF. The chain uses TRBV11-2 and TRBJ1-5, with D uncertain. The CDR3 consists of 13 residues. V shed 1 base and J shed 5 bases, with 6 bases lying between them. The V gene's germline CDR1 is SGHAT and CDR2 FQNNGV.